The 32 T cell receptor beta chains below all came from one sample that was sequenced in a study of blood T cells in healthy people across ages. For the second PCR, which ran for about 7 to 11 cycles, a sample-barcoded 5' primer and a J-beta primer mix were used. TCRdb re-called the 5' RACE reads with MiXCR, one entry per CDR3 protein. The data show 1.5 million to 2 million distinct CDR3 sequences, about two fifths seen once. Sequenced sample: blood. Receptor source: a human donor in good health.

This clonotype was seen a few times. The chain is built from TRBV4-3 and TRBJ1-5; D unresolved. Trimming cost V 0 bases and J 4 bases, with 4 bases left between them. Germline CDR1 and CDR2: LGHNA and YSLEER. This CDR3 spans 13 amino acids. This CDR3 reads CASSQDENQPQHF. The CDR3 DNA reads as TGCGCCAGCAGCCAAGACGAAAATCAGCCCCAGCATTTT.

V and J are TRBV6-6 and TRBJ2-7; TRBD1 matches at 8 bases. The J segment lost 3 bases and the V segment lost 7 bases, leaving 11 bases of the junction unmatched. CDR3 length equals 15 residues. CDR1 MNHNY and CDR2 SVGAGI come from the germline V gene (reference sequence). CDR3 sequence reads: CASTYLDRANYEQYF. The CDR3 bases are TGTGCCAGCACTTATCTGGACAGGGCCAACTACGAGCAGTACTTC.

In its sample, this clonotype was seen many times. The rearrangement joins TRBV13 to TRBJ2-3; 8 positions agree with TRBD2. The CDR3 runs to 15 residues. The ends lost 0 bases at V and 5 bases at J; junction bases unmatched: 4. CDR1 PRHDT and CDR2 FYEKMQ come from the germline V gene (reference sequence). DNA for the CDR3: TGTGCCAGCAGCTTAGGCGGGGGGGCAGGAGATACGCAGTATTTT. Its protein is CASSLGGGAGDTQYF.

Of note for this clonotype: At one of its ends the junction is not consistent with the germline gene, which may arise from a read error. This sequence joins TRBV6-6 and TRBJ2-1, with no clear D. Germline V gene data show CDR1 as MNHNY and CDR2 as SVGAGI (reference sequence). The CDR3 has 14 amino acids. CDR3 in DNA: TGTGCCTGCAGTTATCTATACTCCTACAATGAGCAGTTCTTC. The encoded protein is CACSYLYSYNEQFF.

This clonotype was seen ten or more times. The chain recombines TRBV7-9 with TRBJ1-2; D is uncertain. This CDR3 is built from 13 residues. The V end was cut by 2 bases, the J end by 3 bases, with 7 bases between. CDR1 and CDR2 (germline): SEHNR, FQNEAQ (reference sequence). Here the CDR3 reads CASSLILDYGYTF. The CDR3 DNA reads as TGTGCCAGCAGCTTAATTCTGGACTATGGCTACACCTTC. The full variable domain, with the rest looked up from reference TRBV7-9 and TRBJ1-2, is DTGVSQNPRHKITKRGQNVTFRCDPISEHNRLYWYRQTLGQGPEFLTYFQNEAQLEKSRLLSDRFSAERPKGSFSTLEIQRTEQGDSAMYLCASSLILDYGYTFGSGTRLTVV.

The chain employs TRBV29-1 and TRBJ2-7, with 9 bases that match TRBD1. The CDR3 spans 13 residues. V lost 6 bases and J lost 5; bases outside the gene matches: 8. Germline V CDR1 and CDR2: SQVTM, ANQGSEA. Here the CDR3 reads CSVRPGQGHEQYF. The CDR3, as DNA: TGCAGCGTCCGACCGGGACAGGGCCACGAGCAGTACTTC.

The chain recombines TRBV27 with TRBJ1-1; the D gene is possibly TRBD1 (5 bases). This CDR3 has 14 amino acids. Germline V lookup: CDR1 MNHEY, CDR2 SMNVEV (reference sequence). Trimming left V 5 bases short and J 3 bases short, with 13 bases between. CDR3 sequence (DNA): TGTGCCAGCAGTCCTCACAGGAGGGACACTGAAGCTTTCTTT. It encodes CASSPHRRDTEAFF.

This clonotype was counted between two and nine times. CDR3 loop: CASSSVIAGESYEQYF. The CDR3 DNA reads TGTGCCAGCAGCTCAGTAATAGCGGGGGAGTCCTACGAGCAGTACTTC. The chain recombines TRBV7-9 with TRBJ2-7; 9 bases agree with TRBD2. The CDR3 is 16 amino acids. Germline CDR1 and CDR2: SEHNR and FQNEAQ (reference sequence). V gave up 4 bases and J gave up 1 base; unmatched junction bases: 8. The full variable domain, with the rest looked up from reference TRBV7-9 and TRBJ2-7, is DTGVSQNPRHKITKRGQNVTFRCDPISEHNRLYWYRQTLGQGPEFLTYFQNEAQLEKSRLLSDRFSAERPKGSFSTLEIQRTEQGDSAMYLCASSSVIAGESYEQYFGPGTRLTVT.

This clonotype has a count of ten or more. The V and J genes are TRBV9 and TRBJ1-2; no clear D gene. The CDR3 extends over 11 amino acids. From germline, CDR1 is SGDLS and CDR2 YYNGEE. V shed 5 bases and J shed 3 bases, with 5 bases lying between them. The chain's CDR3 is CASSLYYGYTF. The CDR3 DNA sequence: TGTGCCAGCAGTCTTTACTATGGCTACACCTTC.

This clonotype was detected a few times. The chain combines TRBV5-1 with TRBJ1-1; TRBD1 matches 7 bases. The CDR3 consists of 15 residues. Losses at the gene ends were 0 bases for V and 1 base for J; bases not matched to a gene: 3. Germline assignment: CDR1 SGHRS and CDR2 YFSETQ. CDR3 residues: CASSLEGQRNTEAFF. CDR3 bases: TGCGCCAGCAGCTTGGAGGGACAGCGGAACACTGAAGCTTTCTTT.

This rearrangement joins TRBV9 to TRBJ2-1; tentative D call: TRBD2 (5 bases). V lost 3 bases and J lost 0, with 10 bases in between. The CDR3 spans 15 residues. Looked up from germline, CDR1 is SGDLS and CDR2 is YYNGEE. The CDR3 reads CASSAAVSSYNEQFF. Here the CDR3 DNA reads TGTGCCAGCAGCGCAGCGGTTAGCTCCTACAATGAGCAGTTCTTC.

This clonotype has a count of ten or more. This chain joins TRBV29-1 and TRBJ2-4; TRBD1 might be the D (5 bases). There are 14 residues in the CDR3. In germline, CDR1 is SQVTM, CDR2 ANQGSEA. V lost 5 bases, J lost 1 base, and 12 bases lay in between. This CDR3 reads CSVSSGNAKNIQYF. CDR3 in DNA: TGCAGCGTTAGTTCAGGGAATGCCAAAAACATTCAGTACTTC.

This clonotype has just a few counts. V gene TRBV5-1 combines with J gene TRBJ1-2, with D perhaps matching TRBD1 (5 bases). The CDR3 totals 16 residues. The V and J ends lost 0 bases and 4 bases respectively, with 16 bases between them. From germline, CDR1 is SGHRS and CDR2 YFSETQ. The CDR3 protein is CASSLASPEGIYGYTF. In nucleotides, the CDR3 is TGCGCCAGCAGCTTGGCCTCTCCGGAGGGGATCTATGGCTACACCTTC.

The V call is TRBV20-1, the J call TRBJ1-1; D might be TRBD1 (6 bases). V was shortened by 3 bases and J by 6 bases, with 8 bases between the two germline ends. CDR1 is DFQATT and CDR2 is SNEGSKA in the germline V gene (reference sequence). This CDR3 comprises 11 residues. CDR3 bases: TGCAGTGCTAGGGACAGTCCTGAAGCTTTCTTT. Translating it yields CSARDSPEAFF.

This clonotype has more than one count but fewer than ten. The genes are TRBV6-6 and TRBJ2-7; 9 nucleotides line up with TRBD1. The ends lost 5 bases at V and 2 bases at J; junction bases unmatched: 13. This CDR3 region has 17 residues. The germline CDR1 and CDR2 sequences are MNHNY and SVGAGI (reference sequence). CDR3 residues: CASSMTGGSFRPYEQYF. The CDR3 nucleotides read TGTGCCAGCAGTATGACAGGGGGTTCGTTTCGTCCCTACGAGCAGTACTTC.

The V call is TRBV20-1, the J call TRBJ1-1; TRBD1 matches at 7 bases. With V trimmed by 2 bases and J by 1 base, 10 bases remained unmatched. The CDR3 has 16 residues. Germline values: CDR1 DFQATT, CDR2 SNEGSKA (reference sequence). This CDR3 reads CSARRGLEGANTEAFF. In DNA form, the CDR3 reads TGCAGTGCTAGAAGAGGGCTTGAGGGGGCGAACACTGAAGCTTTCTTT.

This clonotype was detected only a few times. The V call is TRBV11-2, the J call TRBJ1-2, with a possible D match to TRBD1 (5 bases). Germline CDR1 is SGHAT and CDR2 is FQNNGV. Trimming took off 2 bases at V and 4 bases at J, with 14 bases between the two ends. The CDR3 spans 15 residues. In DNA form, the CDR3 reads TGTGCCAGCAGCTTATTGGGGGGGTCCTCCTATGGCTACACCTTC. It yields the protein CASSLLGGSSYGYTF.

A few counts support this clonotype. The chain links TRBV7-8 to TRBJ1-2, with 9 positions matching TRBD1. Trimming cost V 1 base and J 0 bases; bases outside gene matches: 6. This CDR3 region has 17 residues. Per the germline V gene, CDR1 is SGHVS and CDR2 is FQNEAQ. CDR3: CASSLGIHRGPNYGYTF. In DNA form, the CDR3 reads TGTGCCAGCAGCTTAGGAATCCACAGGGGGCCTAACTATGGCTACACCTTC.

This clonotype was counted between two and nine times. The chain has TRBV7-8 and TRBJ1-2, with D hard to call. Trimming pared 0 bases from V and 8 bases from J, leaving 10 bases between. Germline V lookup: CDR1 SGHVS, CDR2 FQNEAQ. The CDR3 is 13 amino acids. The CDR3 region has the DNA TGTGCCAGCAGCTTAGCGTATTCCGCGGGCTACACCTTC. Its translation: CASSLAYSAGYTF.

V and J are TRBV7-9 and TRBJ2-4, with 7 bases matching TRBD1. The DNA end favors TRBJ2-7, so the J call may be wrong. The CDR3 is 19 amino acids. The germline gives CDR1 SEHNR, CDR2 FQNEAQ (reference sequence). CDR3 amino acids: CASSRLGGATISPSSEQYF. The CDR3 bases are TGTGCCAGCAGTCGTCTAGGGGGCGCAACCATCTCTCCCTCATCCGAGCAGTACTTC.

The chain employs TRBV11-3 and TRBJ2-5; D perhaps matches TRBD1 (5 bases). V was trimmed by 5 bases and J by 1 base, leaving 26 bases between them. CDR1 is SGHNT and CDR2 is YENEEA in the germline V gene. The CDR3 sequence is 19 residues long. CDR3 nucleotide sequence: TGTGCCAGCAGCGCTTACCCGGCTTTGCAGGGTAGTAGCCAAGAGACCCAGTACTTC. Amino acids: CASSAYPALQGSSQETQYF.

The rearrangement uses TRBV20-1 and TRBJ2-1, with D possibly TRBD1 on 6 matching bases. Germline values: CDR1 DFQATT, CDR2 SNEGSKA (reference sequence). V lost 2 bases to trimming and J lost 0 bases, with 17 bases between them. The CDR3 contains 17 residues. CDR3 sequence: CSARPSKGVSSYNEQFF. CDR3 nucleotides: TGCAGTGCTAGACCCTCTAAGGGGGTTAGCTCCTACAATGAGCAGTTCTTC.

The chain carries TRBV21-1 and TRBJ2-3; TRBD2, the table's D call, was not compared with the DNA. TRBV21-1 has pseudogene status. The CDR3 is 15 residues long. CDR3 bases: TGTGCCAGCAGCCTCCCCCGAGGGCAGGCAGATACGCAGTATTTT. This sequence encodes CASSLPRGQADTQYF.

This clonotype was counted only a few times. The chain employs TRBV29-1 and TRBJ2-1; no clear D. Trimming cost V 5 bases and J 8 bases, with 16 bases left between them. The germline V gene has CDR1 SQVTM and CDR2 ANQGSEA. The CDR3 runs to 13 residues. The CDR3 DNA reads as TGCAGCGTTTTAGTCGGGTCTTGGCATGAGCAGTTCTTC. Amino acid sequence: CSVLVGSWHEQFF.

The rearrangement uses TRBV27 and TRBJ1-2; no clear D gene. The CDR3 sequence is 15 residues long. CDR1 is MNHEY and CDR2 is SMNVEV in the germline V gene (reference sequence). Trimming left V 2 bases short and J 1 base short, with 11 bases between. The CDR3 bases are TGTGCCAGCAGTTTAGAAGGAAGGGATAACTATGGCTACACCTTC. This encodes CASSLEGRDNYGYTF.

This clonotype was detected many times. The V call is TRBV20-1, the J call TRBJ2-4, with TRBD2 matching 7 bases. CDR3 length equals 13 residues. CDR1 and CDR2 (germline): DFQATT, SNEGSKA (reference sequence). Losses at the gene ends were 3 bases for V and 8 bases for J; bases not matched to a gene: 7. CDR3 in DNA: TGCAGTGCTAGCGGGGGGTTTGGTTACATTCAGTACTTC. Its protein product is CSASGGFGYIQYF.

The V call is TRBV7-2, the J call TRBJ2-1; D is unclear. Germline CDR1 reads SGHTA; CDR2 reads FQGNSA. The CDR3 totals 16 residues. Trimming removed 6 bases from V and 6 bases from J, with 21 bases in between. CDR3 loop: CASSTTSGIAANEQFF. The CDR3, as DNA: TGTGCCAGCAGTACAACGTCCGGTATAGCCGCCAATGAGCAGTTCTTC.

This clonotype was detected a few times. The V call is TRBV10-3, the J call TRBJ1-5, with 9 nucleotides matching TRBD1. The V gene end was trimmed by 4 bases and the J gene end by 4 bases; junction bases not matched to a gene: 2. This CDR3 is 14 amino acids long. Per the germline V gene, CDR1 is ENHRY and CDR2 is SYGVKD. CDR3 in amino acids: CAISGDRVNQPQHF. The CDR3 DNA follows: TGTGCCATCAGTGGGGACAGGGTGAATCAGCCCCAGCATTTT.

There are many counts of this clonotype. CDR3 region: CSVRRNNNSPLHF. The CDR3 bases are TGCAGCGTTCGGCGGAACAATAATTCACCCCTCCACTTT. This chain links TRBV29-1 with TRBJ1-6; D gene ambiguous. Trimming pared 5 bases from V and 5 bases from J, leaving 10 bases between. Germline lookup yields CDR1 SQVTM and CDR2 ANQGSEA. The CDR3 length is 13 residues.

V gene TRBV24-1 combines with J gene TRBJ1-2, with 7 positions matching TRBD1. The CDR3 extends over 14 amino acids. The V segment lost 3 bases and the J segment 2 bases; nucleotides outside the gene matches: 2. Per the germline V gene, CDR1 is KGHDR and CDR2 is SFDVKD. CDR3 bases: TGTGCCACCAGTGATCCGGGACAGAACTATGGCTACACCTTC. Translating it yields CATSDPGQNYGYTF.

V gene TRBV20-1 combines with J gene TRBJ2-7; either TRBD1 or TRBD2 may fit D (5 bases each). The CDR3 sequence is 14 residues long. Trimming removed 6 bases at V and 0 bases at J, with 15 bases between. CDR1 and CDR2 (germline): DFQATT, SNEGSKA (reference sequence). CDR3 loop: CSARDGLNSYEQYF. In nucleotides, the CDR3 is TGCAGTGCCAGGGACGGACTTAACTCCTACGAGCAGTACTTC.

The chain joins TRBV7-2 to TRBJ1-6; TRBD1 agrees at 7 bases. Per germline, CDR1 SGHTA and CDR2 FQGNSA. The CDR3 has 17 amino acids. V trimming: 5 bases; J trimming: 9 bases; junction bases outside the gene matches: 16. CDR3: CASSPGTESIIFSPLHF. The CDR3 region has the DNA TGTGCCAGCAGCCCAGGGACAGAGAGCATCATCTTTTCACCCCTCCACTTT.